This T cell receptor beta chain originates from a study of type 1 and type 2 diabetes patients. Across the whole study: Participants included type 1 and type 2 diabetes patients plus nondiabetic controls.

Whole-study findings and limits: Some T1D-only expanded clones might appear in more T2D or control samples.

PCR was run on genomic DNA. Multiplex PCR with 30 forward and 13 reverse primers amplified the TCR beta CDR3. TCRdb recomputed calls from the multiplex PCR reads with MiXCR, one row per CDR3 protein. The sample has fewer than 350,000 distinct CDR3 sequences, roughly 48% seen once. In this sample, this clonotype turned up a few times. The antigen remains unidentified. The CDR3 consists of 14 residues. The germline V gene has CDR1 SGHTA and CDR2 FQGNSA. The germline V and J ends were trimmed by 2 bases and 3 bases, with 10 bases remaining between them. Material for sequencing was peripheral blood mononuclear cells (PBMCs). The TCR originated in a man between 18 and 29 years old with type 2 diabetes. This chain joins TRBV7-2 and TRBJ1-2, with D possibly TRBD1 on 5 matching bases. The CDR3 here is CASSLTGGYYGYTF. The CDR3 nucleotides read TGTGCCAGCAGCTTAACCGGGGGGTACTATGGCTACACCTTC.